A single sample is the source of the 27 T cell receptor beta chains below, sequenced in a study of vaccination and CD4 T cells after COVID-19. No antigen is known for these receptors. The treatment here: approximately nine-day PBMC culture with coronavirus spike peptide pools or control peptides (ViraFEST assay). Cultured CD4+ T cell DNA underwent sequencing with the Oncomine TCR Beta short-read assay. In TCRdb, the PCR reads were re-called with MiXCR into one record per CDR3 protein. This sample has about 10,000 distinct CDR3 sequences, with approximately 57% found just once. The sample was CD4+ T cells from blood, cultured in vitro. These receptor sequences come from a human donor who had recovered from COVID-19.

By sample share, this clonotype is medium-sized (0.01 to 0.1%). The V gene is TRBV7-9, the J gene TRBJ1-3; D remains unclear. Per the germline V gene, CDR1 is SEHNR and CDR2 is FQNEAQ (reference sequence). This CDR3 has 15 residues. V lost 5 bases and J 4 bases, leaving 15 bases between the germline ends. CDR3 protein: CASSLVVAVGNTIYF. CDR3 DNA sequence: TGTGCCAGCAGCCTGGTGGTGGCAGTAGGAAACACCATATATTTT.

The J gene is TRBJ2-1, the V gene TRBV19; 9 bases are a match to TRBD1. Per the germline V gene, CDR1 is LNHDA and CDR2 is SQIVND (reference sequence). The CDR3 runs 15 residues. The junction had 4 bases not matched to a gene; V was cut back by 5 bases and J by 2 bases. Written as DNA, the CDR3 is TGTGCCAGTAGTGCGGACAGGGGCCCCTACAATGAGCAGTTCTTC. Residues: CASSADRGPYNEQFF.

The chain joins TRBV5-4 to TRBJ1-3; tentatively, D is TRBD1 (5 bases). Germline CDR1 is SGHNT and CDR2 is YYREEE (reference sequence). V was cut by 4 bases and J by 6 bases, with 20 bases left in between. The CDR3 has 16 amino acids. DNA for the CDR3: TGTGCCAGCAGCATGGGGAATGGGGGACCTTTAAACACCATATATTTT. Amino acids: CASSMGNGGPLNTIYF.

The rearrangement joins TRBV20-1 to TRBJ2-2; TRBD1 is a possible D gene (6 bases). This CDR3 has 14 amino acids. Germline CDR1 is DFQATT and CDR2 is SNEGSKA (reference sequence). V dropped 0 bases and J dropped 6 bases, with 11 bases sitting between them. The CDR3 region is CSAREPWGPGELFF. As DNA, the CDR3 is TGCAGTGCTAGAGAACCCTGGGGGCCCGGGGAGCTGTTTTTT.

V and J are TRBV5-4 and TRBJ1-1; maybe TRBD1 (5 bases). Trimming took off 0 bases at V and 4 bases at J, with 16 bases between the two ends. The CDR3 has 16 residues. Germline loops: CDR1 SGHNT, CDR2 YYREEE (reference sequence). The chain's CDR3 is CASSLVSGGAGTEAFF. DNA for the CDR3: TGTGCCAGCAGCTTGGTTTCGGGAGGGGCGGGCACTGAAGCTTTCTTT.

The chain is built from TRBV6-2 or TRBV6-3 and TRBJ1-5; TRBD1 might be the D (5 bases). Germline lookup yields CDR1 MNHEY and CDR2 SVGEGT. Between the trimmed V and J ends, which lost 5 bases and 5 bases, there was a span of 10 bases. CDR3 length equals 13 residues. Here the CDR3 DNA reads TGTGCCAGCAGTATCCAGGGCCATCAGCCCCAGCATTTT. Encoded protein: CASSIQGHQPQHF.

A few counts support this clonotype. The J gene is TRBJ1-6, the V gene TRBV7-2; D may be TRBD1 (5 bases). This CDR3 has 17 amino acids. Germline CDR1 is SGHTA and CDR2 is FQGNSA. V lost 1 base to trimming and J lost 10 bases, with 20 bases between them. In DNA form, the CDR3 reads TGTGCCAGCAGCTTAGAGGGCAGGGTAGTGGGGCGGTCACCCCTCCACTTT. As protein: CASSLEGRVVGRSPLHF.

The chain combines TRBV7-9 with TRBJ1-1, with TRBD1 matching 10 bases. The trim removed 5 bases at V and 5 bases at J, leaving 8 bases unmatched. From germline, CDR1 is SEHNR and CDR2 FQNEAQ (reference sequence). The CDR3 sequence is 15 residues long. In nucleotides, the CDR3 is TGTGCCAGCAGCCCTCGGACAGGGGGAGAAACTGAAGCTTTCTTT. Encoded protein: CASSPRTGGETEAFF. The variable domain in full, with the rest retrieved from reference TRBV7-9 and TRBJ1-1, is DTGVSQNPRHKITKRGQNVTFRCDPISEHNRLYWYRQTLGQGPEFLTYFQNEAQLEKSRLLSDRFSAERPKGSFSTLEIQRTEQGDSAMYLCASSPRTGGETEAFFGQGTRLTVV.

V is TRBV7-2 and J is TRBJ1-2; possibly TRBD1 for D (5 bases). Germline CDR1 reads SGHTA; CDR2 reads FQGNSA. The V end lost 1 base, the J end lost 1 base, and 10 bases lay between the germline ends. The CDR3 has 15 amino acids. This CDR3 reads CASSLEWGVNYGYTF. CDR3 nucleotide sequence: TGTGCCAGCAGCTTAGAATGGGGCGTTAACTATGGCTACACCTTC.

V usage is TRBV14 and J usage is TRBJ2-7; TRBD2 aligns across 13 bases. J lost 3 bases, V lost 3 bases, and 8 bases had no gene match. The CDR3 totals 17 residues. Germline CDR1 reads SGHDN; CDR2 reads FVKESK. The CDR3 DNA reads TGTGCCAGCAGCCATCTTAGGACTAGCGGGAGACACTACGAGCAGTACTTC. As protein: CASSHLRTSGRHYEQYF.

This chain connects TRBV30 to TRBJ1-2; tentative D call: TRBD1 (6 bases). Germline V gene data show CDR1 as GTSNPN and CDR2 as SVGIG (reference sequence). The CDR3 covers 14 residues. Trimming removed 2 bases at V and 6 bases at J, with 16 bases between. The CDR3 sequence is CAWSPHSDSHGYTF. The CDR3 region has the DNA TGTGCCTGGAGTCCACACTCGGACAGCCATGGCTACACCTTC.

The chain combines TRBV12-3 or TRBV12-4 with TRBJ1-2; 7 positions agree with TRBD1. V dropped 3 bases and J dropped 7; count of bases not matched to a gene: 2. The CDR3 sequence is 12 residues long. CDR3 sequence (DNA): TGTGCCAGCAGTTTGCCAGGGGGTGGCTACACCTTC. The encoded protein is CASSLPGGGYTF.

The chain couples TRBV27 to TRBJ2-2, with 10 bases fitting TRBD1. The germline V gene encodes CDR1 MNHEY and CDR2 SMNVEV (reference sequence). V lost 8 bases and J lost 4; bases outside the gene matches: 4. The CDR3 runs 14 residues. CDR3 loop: CASGRDRGTGELFF. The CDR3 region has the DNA TGTGCCAGCGGACGGGACAGGGGCACCGGGGAGCTGTTTTTT.

CDR3 region: CATSAPGLAGQAGELFF. In DNA form, the CDR3 reads TGTGCCACCAGCGCTCCGGGACTAGCGGGACAAGCCGGGGAGCTGTTTTTT. The V call is TRBV15, the J call TRBJ2-2; the match to TRBD2 covers 13 bases. With 5 bases clipped from V and 6 bases from J, the junction kept 9 bases outside the gene matches. The germline gives CDR1 LNHNV, CDR2 YYDKDF (reference sequence). This CDR3 is built from 17 residues.

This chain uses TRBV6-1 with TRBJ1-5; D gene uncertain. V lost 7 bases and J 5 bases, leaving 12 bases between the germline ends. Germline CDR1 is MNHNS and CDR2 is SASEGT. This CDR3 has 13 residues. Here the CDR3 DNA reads TGTGCCAGCACTCACGGACTACATCAGCCCCAGCATTTT. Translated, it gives CASTHGLHQPQHF.

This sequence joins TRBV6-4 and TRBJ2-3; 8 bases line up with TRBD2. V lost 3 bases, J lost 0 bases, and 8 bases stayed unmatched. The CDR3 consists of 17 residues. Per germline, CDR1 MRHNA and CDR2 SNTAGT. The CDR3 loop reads CASSELAGSTSTDTQYF. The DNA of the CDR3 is TGTGCCAGCAGTGAGCTAGCGGGCAGCACTAGCACAGATACGCAGTATTTT.

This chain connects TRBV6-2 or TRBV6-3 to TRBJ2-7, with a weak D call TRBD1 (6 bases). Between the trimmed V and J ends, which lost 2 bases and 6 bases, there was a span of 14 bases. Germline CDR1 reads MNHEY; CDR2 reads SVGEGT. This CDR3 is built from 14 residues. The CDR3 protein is CASSYTYRVSEQYF. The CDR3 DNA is TGTGCCAGCAGTTACACTTACAGGGTAAGCGAGCAGTACTTC.

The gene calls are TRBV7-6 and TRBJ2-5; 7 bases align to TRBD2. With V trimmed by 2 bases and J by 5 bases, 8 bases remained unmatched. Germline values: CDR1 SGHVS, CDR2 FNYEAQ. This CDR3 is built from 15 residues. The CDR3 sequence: CASSLWREIGETQYF. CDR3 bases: TGTGCCAGCAGCTTATGGCGGGAGATCGGTGAGACCCAGTACTTC.

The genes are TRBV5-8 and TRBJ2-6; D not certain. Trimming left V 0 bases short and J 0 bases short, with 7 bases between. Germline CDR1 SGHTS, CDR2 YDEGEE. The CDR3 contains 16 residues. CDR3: CASSLDGISGANVLTF. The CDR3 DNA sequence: TGTGCCAGCAGCTTGGACGGAATCTCTGGGGCCAACGTCCTGACTTTC.

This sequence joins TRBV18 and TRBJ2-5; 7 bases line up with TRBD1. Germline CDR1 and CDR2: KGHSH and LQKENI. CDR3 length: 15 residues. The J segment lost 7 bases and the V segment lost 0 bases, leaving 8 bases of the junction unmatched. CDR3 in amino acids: CASSPPVGTEGTQYF. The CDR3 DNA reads TGTGCCAGCTCACCACCGGTAGGGACAGAGGGGACCCAGTACTTC.

CDR3 loop: CASSKDQGLAGGTDTQYF. The CDR3 nucleotides are TGTGCCAGCAGCAAGGACCAGGGACTAGCGGGGGGCACAGATACGCAGTATTTT. The chain couples TRBV7-3 to TRBJ2-3; TRBD2 agrees at 14 bases. There are 18 residues in the CDR3. Losses at the gene ends were 5 bases for V and 1 base for J; bases not matched to a gene: 8. CDR1 is SGHTA, CDR2 FQGTGA, per germline.

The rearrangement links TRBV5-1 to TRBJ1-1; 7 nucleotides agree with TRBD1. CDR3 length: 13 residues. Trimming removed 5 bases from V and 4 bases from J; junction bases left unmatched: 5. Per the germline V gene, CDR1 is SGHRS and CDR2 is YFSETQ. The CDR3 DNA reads TGCGCCAGCAGACCGGCAGGGGGCACTGAAGCTTTCTTT. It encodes CASRPAGGTEAFF.

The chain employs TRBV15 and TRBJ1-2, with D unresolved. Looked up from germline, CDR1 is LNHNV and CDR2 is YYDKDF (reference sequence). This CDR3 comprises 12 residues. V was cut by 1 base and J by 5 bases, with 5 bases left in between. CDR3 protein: CATSRGSYGYTF. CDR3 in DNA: TGTGCCACCAGCAGAGGCAGTTATGGCTACACCTTC.

The DNA of the CDR3 is TGTGCCAGCAATCTAGCGGGGGGTTACTACAATGAGCAGTTCTTC. Translation: CASNLAGGYYNEQFF. The chain combines TRBV6-1 with TRBJ2-1, with TRBD2 identical over 11 bases. This CDR3 region has 15 residues. Germline lookup yields CDR1 MNHNS and CDR2 SASEGT. Trimming at V came to 7 bases and at J to 3 bases, leaving 5 bases not matched to a gene.

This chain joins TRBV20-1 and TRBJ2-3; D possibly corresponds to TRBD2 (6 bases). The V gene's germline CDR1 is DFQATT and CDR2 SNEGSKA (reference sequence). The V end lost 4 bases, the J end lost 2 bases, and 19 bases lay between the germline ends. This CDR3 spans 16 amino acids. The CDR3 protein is CSATRLAVIDTDTQYF. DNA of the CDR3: TGCAGTGCTACCCGATTAGCGGTCATCGACACAGATACGCAGTATTTT.

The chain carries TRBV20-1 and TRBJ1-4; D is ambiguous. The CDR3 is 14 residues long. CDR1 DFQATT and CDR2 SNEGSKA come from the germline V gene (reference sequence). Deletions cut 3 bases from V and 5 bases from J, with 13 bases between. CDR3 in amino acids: CSARARRGNEKLFF. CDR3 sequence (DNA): TGCAGTGCTAGGGCCCGCCGGGGAAATGAAAAACTGTTTTTT.

The CDR3, as DNA: TGTGCCAGCAGCGTAGGACAGGGGGCGTTTGAGCAGTTCTTC. Residues: CASSVGQGAFEQFF. The genes are TRBV7-2 and TRBJ2-1; TRBD1 aligns across 11 bases. With 5 bases clipped from V and 9 bases from J, the junction kept 6 bases outside the gene matches. Germline V gene data show CDR1 as SGHTA and CDR2 as FQGNSA. The CDR3 loop spans 14 amino acids.